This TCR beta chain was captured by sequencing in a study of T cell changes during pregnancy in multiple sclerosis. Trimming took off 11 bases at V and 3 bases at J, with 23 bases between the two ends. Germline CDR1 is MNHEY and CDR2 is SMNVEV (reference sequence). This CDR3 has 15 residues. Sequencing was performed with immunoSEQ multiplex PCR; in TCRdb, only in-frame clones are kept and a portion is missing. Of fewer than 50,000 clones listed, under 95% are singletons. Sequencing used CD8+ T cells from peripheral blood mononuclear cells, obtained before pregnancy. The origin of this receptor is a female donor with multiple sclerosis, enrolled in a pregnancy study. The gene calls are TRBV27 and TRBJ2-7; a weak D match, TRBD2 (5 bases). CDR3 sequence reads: CAGKKVSGRRYEQYF. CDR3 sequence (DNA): TGTGCCGGCAAGAAGGTGAGTGGGAGACGCTACGAGCAGTACTTC.